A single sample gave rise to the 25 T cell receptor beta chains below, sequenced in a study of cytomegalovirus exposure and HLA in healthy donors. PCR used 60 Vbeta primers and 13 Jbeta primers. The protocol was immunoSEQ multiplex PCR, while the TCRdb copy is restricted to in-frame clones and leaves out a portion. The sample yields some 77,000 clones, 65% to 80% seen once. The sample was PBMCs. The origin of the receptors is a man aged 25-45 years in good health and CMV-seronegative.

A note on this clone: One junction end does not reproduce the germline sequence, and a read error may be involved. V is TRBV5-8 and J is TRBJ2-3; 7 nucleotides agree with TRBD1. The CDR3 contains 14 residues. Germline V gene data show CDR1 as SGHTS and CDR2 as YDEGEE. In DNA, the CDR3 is TGTGCCAGCAGCTTGGGTTTAGGGACAGATGCGCAGTATTTT. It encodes CASSLGLGTDAQYF.

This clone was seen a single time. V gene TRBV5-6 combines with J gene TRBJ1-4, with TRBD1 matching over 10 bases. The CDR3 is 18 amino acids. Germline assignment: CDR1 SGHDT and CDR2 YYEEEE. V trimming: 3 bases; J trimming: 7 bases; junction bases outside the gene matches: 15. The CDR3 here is CASSWSRDRGNRGEKLFF. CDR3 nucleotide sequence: TGTGCCAGCAGCTGGAGTCGGGACAGGGGTAATAGAGGTGAAAAACTGTTTTTT.

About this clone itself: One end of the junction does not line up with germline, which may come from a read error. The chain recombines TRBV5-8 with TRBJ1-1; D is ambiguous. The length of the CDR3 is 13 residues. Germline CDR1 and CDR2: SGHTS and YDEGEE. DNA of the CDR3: TGTGCCAACAGCTTGATGTCGGAGACTGAAGCTTTCTTT. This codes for CANSLMSETEAFF.

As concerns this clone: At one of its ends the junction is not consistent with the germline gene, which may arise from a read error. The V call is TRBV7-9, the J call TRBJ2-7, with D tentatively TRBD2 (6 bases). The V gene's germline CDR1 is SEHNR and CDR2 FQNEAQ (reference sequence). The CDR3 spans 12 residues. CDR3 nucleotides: TGTTCCAGCAGCTCGGGAGCTTACGAGCAGTACTTC. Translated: CSSSSGAYEQYF.

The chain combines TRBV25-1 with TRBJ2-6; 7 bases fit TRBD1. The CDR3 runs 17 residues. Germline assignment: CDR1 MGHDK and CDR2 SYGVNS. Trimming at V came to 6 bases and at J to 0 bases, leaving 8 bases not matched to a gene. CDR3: CASRPGQSISGANVLTF. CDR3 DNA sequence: TGTGCCAGCAGGCCGGGACAGAGCATCTCTGGGGCCAACGTCCTGACTTTC.

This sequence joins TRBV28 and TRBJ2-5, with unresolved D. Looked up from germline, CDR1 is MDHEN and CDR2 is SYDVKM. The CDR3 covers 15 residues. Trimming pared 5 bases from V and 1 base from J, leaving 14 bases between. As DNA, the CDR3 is TGTGCCAGCAGTGCACCCCCCAGGCTCCAAGAGACCCAGTACTTC. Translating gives CASSAPPRLQETQYF.

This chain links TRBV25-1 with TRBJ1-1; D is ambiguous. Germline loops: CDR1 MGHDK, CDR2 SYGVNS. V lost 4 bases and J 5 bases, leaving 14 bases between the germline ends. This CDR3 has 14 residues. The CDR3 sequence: CASSGLGVGTEAFF. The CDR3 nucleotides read TGTGCCAGCAGTGGTTTGGGAGTCGGTACTGAAGCTTTCTTT. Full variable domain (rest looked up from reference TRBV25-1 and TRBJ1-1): EADIYQTPRYLVIGTGKKITLECSQTMGHDKMYWYQQDPGMELHLIHYSYGVNSTEKGDLSSESTVSRIRTEHFPLTLESARPSHTSQYLCASSGLGVGTEAFFGQGTRLTVV.

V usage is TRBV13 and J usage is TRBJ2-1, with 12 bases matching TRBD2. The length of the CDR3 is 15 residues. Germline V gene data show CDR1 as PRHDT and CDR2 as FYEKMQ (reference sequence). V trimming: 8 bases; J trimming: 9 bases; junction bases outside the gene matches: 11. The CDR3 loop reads CASSPGLAGRAEQFF. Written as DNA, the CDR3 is TGTGCCAGCTCCCCCGGACTAGCGGGAAGGGCTGAGCAGTTCTTC.

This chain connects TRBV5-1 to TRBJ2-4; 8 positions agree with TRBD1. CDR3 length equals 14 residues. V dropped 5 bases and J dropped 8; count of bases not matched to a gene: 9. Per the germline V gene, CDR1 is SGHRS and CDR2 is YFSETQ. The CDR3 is CASRHGTGWDIQYF. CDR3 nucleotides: TGCGCCAGCAGGCACGGGACAGGTTGGGACATTCAGTACTTC.

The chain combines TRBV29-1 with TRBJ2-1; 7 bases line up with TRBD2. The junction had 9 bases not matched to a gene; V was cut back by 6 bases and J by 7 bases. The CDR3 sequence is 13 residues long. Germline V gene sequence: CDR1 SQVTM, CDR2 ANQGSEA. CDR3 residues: CSVYVLARNEQFF. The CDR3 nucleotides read TGCAGCGTATATGTACTAGCGAGGAATGAGCAGTTCTTC.

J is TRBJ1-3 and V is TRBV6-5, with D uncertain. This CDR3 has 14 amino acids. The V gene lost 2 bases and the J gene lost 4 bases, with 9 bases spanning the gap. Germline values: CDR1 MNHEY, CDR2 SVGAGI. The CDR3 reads CASSYGESGNTIYF. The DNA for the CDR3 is TGTGCCAGCAGTTACGGGGAGAGCGGAAACACCATATATTTT.

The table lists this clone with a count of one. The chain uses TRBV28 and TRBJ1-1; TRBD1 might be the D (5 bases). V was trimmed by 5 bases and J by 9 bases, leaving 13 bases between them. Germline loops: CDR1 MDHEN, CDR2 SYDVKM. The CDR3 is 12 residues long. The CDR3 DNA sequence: TGTGCCAGCAGTACCACCGGGACTCAAGCTTTCTTT. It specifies CASSTTGTQAFF.

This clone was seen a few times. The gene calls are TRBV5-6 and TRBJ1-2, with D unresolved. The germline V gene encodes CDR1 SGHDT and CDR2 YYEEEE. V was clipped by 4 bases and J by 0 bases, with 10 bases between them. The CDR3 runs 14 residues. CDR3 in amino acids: CASSPPGANYGYTF. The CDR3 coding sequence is TGTGCCAGCAGCCCCCCCGGGGCTAACTATGGCTACACCTTC.

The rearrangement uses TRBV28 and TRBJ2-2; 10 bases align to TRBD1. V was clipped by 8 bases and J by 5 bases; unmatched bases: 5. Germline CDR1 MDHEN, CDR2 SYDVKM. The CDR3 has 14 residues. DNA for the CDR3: TGTGCCAGCCTTCCGGGACAGGGGACCGGGGAGCTGTTTTTT. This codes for CASLPGQGTGELFF.

The CDR3 protein is CASSQERLAGTDTQYF. As DNA, the CDR3 is TGCGCCAGCAGCCAAGAACGACTAGCGGGGACAGATACGCAGTATTTT. This chain uses TRBV4-1 with TRBJ2-3; 11 bases line up with TRBD2. The CDR3 length is 16 residues. From germline, CDR1 is MGHRA and CDR2 YSYEKL. V lost 0 bases to trimming and J lost 3 bases; unmatched junction nucleotides: 2.

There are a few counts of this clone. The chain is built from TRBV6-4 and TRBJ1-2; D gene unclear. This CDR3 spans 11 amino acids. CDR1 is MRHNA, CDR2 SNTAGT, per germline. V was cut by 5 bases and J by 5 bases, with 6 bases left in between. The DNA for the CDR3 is TGTGCCAGCAGTCAGAAGTATGGCTACACCTTC. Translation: CASSQKYGYTF.

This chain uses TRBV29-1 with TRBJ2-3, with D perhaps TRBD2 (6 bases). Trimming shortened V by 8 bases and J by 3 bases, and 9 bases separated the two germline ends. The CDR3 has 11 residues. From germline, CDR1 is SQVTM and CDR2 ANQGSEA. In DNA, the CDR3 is TGCAGCACCGGGACTACAGATACGCAGTATTTT. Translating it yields CSTGTTDTQYF.

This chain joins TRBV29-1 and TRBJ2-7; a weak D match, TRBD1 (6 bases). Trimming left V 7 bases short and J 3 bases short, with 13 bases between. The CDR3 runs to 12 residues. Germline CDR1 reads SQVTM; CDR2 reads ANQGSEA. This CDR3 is CSAATGNYEQYF. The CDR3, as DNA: TGCAGCGCCGCCACAGGGAACTACGAGCAGTACTTC.

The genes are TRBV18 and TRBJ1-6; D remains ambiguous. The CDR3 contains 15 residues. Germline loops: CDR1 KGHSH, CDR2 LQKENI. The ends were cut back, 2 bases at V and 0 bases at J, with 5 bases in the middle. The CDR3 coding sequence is TGTGCCAGCTCACCAATGAGCTCCTATAATTCACCCCTCCACTTT. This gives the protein CASSPMSSYNSPLHF. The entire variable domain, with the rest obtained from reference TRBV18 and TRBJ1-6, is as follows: NAGVMQNPRHLVRRRGQEARLRCSPMKGHSHVYWYRQLPEEGLKFMVYLQKENIIDESGMPKERFSAEFPKEGPSILRIQQVVRGDSAAYFCASSPMSSYNSPLHFGNGTRLTVT.

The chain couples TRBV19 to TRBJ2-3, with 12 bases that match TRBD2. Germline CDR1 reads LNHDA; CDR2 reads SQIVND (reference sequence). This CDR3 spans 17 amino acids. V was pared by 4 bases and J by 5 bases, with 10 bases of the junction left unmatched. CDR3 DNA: TGTGCCAGTAGTACCCTAGCGGGGGGGAGGTCTAAAGATACGCAGTATTTT. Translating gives CASSTLAGGRSKDTQYF.

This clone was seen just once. CDR3 protein: CASRGGHPFEQYF. The CDR3 region has the DNA TGTGCCTCCCGGGGGGGGCATCCTTTCGAGCAGTACTTC. V usage is TRBV6-5 and J usage is TRBJ2-7; TRBD2 matches at 8 bases. Germline V lookup: CDR1 MNHEY, CDR2 SVGAGI. This CDR3 spans 13 amino acids. The trim removed 11 bases at V and 6 bases at J, leaving 12 bases unmatched.

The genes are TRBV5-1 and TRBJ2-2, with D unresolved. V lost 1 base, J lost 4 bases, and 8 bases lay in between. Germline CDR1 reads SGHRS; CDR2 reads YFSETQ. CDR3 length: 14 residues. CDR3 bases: TGCGCCAGCAGCTTGTCACATACCACCGGGGAGCTGTTTTTT. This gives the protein CASSLSHTTGELFF.

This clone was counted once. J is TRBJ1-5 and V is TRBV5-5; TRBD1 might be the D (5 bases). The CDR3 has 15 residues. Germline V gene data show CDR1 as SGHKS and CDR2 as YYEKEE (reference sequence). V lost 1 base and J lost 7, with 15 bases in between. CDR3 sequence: CASSLWGDESQPQHF. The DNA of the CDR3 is TGTGCCAGCAGCTTGTGGGGGGACGAAAGCCAGCCCCAGCATTTT.

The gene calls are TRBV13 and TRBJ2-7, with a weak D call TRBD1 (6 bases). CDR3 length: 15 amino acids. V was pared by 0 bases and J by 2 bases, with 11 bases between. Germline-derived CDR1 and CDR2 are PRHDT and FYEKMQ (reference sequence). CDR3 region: CASSLGRQETYEQYF. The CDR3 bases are TGTGCCAGCAGCTTAGGGCGACAGGAGACCTACGAGCAGTACTTC.

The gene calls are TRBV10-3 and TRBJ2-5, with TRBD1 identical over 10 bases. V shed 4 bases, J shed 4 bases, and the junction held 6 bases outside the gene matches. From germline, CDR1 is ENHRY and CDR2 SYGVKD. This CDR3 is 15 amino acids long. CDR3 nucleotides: TGTGCCATCAGTGGTGGGGACAGGGGCCTAGAGACCCAGTACTTC. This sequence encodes CAISGGDRGLETQYF.